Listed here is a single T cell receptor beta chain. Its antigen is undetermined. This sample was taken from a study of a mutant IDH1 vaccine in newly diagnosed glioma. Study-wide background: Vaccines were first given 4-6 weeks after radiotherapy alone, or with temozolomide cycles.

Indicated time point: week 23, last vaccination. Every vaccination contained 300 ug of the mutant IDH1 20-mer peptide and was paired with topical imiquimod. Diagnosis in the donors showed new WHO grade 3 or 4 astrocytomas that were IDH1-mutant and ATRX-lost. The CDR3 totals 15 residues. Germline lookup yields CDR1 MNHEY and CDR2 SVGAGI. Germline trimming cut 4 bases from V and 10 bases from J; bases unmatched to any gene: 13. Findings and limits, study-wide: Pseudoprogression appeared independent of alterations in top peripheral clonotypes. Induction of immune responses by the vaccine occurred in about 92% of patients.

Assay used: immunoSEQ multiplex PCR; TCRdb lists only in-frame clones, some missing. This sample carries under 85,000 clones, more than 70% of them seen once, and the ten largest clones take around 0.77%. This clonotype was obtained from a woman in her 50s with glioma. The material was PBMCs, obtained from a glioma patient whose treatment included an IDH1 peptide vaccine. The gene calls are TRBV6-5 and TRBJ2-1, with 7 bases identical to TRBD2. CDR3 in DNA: TGTGCCAGCAGTTTCGCTAGCGGAGAGTGGGAGGAGCAGTTCTTC. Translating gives CASSFASGEWEEQFF.